This TCR beta chain is from a study of blood T cell repertoires in COVID-19 (dated by TCRdb to 2019 to 2021). Context from the whole study: Collaborator samples came from the United States, Italy and Spain and covered acute and convalescent phases of COVID-19. The prospective study material was composed of cDNA or gDNA derived from T cells, B-cell-depleted T cells, or PBMCs. Subjects who had been exposed to COVID-19, were actively infected with it, or had recovered from it provided the deeply sampled blood TCRbeta repertoires that made up the dataset. The repertoires were made available in a free public database intended to serve as a resource for research on the immune response to SARS-CoV-2. Samples were obtained from the ongoing ImmuneRACE study (first 160 participants) and from some 1,300 subjects provided by 6 global collaborators. The sample metadata nearly always contained a de-identified subject ID, COVID-19 status, age in years and sex. Where available, HLA class I and class II types were obtained from metadata supplied by the sample provider rather than from assay-based typing. Study-wide conclusions, independent of this receptor: How much clinical and demographic metadata was included differed by source and by participant, and the metadata was provided uncurated.

Inclusive of the bounding cysteine and phenylalanine, the CDR3 is 16 residues long. Just CDR3 DNA is preserved here, 48 bases in frame from base 1. Unmatched junction bases come to 12, with V trimmed by 7 bases and J by 4 bases. Looking up the germline V gene yields CDR1 SGHAT and CDR2 FQNNGV. About this clone: Its specific antigen is unknown. Per-base quality was not reported, and no clone a single base away is much larger than it.

The immunoSEQ Assay, a bias-controlled multiplex PCR, was used to amplify TCRbeta CDR3 regions from genomic DNA. The study's own analysis went as follows. Within the assay, amplification of reference gene primers was used to estimate how many nucleated cells each sample contained. Sequence reads were collapsed and filtered to measure the absolute abundance of every unique TCRbeta CDR3 rearrangement. Productive Simpson clonality was computed per sample as the square root of Simpson's diversity index over productive rearrangements. The source is immuneACCESS, and TCRdb retained only in-frame sequences with V and J called. Part of the clones is not carried over; for the studies checked, unresolved V genes explain less than half of this, and the remainder is unexplained. The DNA was the basis for D and trimming; V, J and clone size are from that table. The sample table records around 130,000 clones; roughly four fifths of these occur just once. Together, the top ten hold about 18% of the sample.

Participants in the prospective study were aged about 18 to 95 years, lived in 20 to 30 United States geographic areas, and enrolled through a virtual design. In the prospective study, cohorts were assigned on the basis of participant-reported clinical history obtained from a screening survey and a study questionnaire. ImmuneRACE Cohort 3 recovered participants were defined by two consecutive negative NP/OP PCR tests, healthcare professional clearance, or symptom resolution. In the prospective study, mobile phlebotomists collected whole blood, serum and a nasopharyngeal or oropharyngeal swab from each participant. Over a roughly two-month period, participants in the prospective study had the option of providing additional blood draws and questionnaires. Before DNA extraction, prospective study blood samples were shipped either frozen or at room temperature.

This TCR was sampled from a man aged 25 to 40 who had recovered from COVID-19. Recombination linked TRBV11-2 to TRBJ2-5; 10 bases in the junction line up with TRBD2. The specimen was PBMCs or T cells enriched from blood (not recorded which). The CDR3 protein is CASNNGQLAGGETQYF. The DNA sequence follows: TGTGCCAGCAACAACGGTCAGTTAGCGGGAGGAGAGACCCAGTACTTC.